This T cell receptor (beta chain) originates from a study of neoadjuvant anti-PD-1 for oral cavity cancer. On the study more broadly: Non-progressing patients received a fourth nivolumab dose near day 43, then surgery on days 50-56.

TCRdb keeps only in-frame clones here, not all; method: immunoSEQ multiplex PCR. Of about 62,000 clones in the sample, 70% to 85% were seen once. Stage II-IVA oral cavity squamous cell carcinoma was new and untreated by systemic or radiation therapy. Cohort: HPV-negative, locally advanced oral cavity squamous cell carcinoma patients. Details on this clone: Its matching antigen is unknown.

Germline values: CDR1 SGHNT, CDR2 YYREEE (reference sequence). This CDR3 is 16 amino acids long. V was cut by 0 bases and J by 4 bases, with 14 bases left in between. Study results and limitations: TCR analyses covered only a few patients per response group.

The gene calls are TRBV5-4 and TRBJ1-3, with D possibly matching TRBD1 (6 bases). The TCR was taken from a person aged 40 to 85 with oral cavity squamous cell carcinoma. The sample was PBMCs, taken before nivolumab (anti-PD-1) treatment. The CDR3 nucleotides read TGTGCCAGCAGCTTGGGGGGGGCGTCGGCAGGAAACACCATATATTTT. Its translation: CASSLGGASAGNTIYF.